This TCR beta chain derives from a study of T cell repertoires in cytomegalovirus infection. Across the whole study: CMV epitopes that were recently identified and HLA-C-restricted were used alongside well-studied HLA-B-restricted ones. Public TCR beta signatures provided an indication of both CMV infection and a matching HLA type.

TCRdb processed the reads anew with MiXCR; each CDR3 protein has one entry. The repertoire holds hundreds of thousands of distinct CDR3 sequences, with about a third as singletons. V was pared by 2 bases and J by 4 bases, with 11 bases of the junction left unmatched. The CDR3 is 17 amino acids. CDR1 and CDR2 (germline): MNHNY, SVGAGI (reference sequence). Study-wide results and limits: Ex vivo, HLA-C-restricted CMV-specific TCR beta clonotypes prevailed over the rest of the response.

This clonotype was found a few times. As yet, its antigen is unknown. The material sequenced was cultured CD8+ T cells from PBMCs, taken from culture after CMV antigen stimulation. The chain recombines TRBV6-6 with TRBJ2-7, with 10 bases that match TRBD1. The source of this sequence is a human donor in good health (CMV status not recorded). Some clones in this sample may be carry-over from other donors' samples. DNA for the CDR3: TGTGCCAGCAGTTACCTGTCCCGGGACAGGGGAGGGTACGAGCAGTACTTC. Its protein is CASSYLSRDRGGYEQYF.